These T cell receptor beta chains were read from a single sample in a study of shared T cell receptors in the human thymus. Here immunoSEQ multiplex PCR was the method, and the copy in TCRdb shows in-frame clones only, minus some. The sample shows about 730,000 clones, 70% to 90% of them seen only once. This sample also belongs to another study, concerning human thymus T cells.

The material sequenced was thymocytes. Receptors originate from a girl under three years old with a congenital heart defect. Both conserved end residues are part of each CDR3. The D gene is left open where the match is weak. Clone size appears in some rows only: once, few, many, or a class for an expanded clone.

>TRBJ2-5|.|TRBV10-3|TRBD2
CAISELAGPRRTQYF
TGTGCCATCAGTGAACTAGCGGGGCCCCGGAGGACCCAGTACTTC
>TRBJ2-7|.|TRBV12-5|.
CASGLVQGHPYEQYF
TGTGCTAGTGGTTTGGTTCAGGGACACCCCTACGAGCAGTACTTC
>TRBJ1-2|once|TRBV27|.
CASRWGGGAGLWGYTF
TGTGCCAGCAGATGGGGAGGGGGGGCAGGTCTATGGGGCTACACCTTC
>TRBJ2-7|.|TRBV19|TRBD1
CASSPDRDYEQYF
TGTGCCAGTAGTCCAGACAGGGACTACGAGCAGTACTTC
>TRBJ1-5|.|TRBV19|.
CASSILGDWGGSNQPQHF
TGTGCCAGTAGTATTCTTGGGGACTGGGGAGGGAGCAATCAGCCCCAGCATTTT
>TRBJ2-7|.|TRBV30|.
CAWSPTDRPSYEQYF
TGTGCCTGGAGTCCCACCGACAGACCTTCCTACGAGCAGTACTTC
>TRBJ1-4|few|TRBV28|.
CASKRVLSTTNEKLFF
TGTGCCAGCAAACGGGTGCTGAGTACGACTAATGAAAAACTGTTTTTT
>TRBJ1-5|.|TRBV7-8|.
CASSRHYNQPQHF
TGTGCCAGCAGCCGACATTACAATCAGCCCCAGCATTTT
>TRBJ1-1|.|TRBV6-1|.
CASSEHHPGTQGEAFF
TGTGCCAGCAGTGAACACCATCCAGGGACCCAGGGGGAAGCTTTCTTT
>TRBJ1-2|.|TRBV6-5|TRBD1
CASSSRNNRGRVGYTF
TGTGCCAGCAGTTCCCGAAATAACAGGGGGAGGGTTGGCTACACCTTC
>TRBJ1-1|.|TRBV6-5|.
CASSYEGVNTEAFF
TGTGCCAGCAGTTACGAGGGGGTGAACACTGAAGCTTTCTTT
>TRBJ2-5|.|TRBV19|TRBD2
CASSPGGGETQYF
TGTGCCAGTAGTCCCGGGGGGGGAGAGACCCAGTACTTC
>TRBJ1-5|.|TRBV28|TRBD1
CASSFYPNRGRGQPQHF
TGTGCCAGCAGTTTCTACCCAAACAGGGGACGAGGTCAGCCCCAGCATTTT
>TRBJ2-7|.|TRBV5-4|.
CASSFSEQYF
TGTGCCAGCAGCTTCTCCGAGCAGTACTTC
>TRBJ1-3|.|TRBV4-3|.
CASSQDQRGGNTIYF
TGCGCCAGCAGCCAAGATCAGCGGGGTGGAAACACCATATATTTT
>TRBJ2-7|.|TRBV27|.
CASRARTVNRYEQYF
TGTGCCAGCAGGGCCCGGACAGTTAACCGCTACGAGCAGTACTTC
>TRBJ2-7|.|TRBV28|TRBD1
CASRTGTGTYEQYF
TGTGCCAGTCGGACCGGGACAGGGACCTACGAGCAGTACTTC
>TRBJ2-2|.|TRBV4-1|.
CASSQGFVRSGELFF
TGCGCCAGCAGCCAAGGCTTCGTTAGGAGCGGGGAGCTGTTTTTT
>TRBJ2-7|.|TRBV19|.
CASRPEDHPSEQYF
TGTGCCAGCCGACCGGAGGATCACCCCAGCGAGCAGTACTTC
>TRBJ1-1|.|TRBV30|TRBD1
CAWSVGQGSLNTEAFF
TGTGCCTGGAGTGTTGGACAGGGGAGCTTGAACACTGAAGCTTTCTTT
>TRBJ1-5|.|TRBV5-1|.
CASSLGGLDQPQHF
TGCGCCAGCAGCTTGGGGGGGCTGGATCAGCCCCAGCATTTT